The 27 T cell receptor beta chains listed next were all sequenced from one sample in a study of T-cell reconstitution after alpha-beta-depleted transplantation in children. The library targeted TCRbeta and was prepared with unique molecular identifiers. TCRdb processed the PCR reads anew with MiXCR; each CDR3 protein has one entry. The data contain hundreds of thousands of distinct CDR3 sequences, over 8% of them singletons. The sequenced sample was PBMCs from the stem cell graft donor, obtained from the stem cell graft. The receptor source for this set is a human donor who donated a stem cell graft to a child with SCID.

This clonotype turned up a few times. The chain joins TRBV27 to TRBJ2-7; possibly TRBD1 for D (5 bases). CDR3 length: 17 residues. The V end was cut by 6 bases, the J end by 0 bases, with 21 bases between. Germline assignment: CDR1 MNHEY and CDR2 SMNVEV (reference sequence). The CDR3 here is CASSVQFSGHHSYEQYF. DNA of the CDR3: TGTGCCAGCAGCGTACAATTTTCAGGGCACCACTCCTACGAGCAGTACTTC.

CDR3 region: CASSFLRGGSPNEKLFF. CDR3 sequence (DNA): TGTGCCAGCAGTTTTCTCCGAGGGGGTTCCCCTAATGAAAAACTGTTTTTT. The gene calls are TRBV5-6 and TRBJ1-4; weak D call: TRBD1 (6 bases). This CDR3 region has 17 residues. V was clipped by 5 bases and J by 3 bases, with 20 bases between them. CDR1 and CDR2 (germline): SGHDT, YYEEEE.

This clonotype showed up many times. CDR3 nucleotides: TGTGCCACCAGCAGAGATCCCCAACAGGGGGTTGGTGGGAAGACCCAGTACTTC. Its protein is CATSRDPQQGVGGKTQYF. The V and J genes are TRBV15 and TRBJ2-5, with 8 bases lining up with TRBD1. The CDR3 sequence is 18 residues long. CDR1 LNHNV and CDR2 YYDKDF come from the germline V gene (reference sequence). The J segment lost 6 bases and the V segment lost 0 bases, leaving 15 bases of the junction unmatched. The variable domain in full, with the rest retrieved from reference TRBV15 and TRBJ2-5, is DAMVIQNPRYQVTQFGKPVTLSCSQTLNHNVMYWYQQKSSQAPKLLFHYYDKDFNNEADTPDNFQSRRPNTSFCFLDIRSPGLGDTAMYLCATSRDPQQGVGGKTQYFGPGTRLLVL.

The V and J genes are TRBV2 and TRBJ2-3; TRBD2 aligns across 13 bases. This CDR3 comprises 15 residues. The trim removed 6 bases at V and 6 bases at J, leaving 6 bases unmatched. Germline values: CDR1 SNHLY, CDR2 FYNNEI. CDR3 region: CASRTGLAGSDTQYF. DNA for the CDR3: TGTGCCAGCAGAACGGGACTAGCGGGGTCTGATACGCAGTATTTT. Full variable domain (outside the CDR3, taken from reference TRBV2 and TRBJ2-3): EPEVTQTPSHQVTQMGQEVILRCVPISNHLYFYWYRQILGQKVEFLVSFYNNEISEKSEIFDDQFSVERPDGSNFTLKIRSTKLEDSAMYFCASRTGLAGSDTQYFGPGTRLTVL.

This clonotype has at least ten counts. The chain combines TRBV5-6 with TRBJ1-1; D not certain. The germline CDR1 and CDR2 sequences are SGHDT and YYEEEE. The V end was cut by 4 bases, the J end by 1 base, with 14 bases between. This CDR3 has 15 residues. The CDR3 DNA is TGTGCCAGCAGCCTAAGTGACCGCCCGAACACTGAAGCTTTCTTT. As protein: CASSLSDRPNTEAFF.

The V and J genes are TRBV5-1 and TRBJ2-1; 10 bases match TRBD1. CDR1 SGHRS and CDR2 YFSETQ come from the germline V gene. Trimming took 4 bases from V and 8 from J; bases not matched to a gene: 6. The CDR3 is 14 amino acids. CDR3 bases: TGCGCCAGCAGCCTACGGACAGGGGGAGATGAGCAGTTCTTC. It codes for CASSLRTGGDEQFF. The complete variable domain, with remaining parts taken from reference TRBV5-1 and TRBJ2-1, reads KAGVTQTPRYLIKTRGQQVTLSCSPISGHRSVSWYQQTPGQGLQFLFEYFSETQRNKGNFPGRFSGRQFSNSRSEMNVSTLELGDSALYLCASSLRTGGDEQFFGPGTRLTVL.

This clonotype was seen only a few times. V gene TRBV11-2 combines with J gene TRBJ2-5; a possible D gene is TRBD1 (6 bases). The CDR3 spans 17 residues. From germline, CDR1 is SGHAT and CDR2 FQNNGV. Trimming removed 4 bases from V and 4 bases from J, with 22 bases in between. CDR3 residues: CASSSSRTGSPAETQYF. The CDR3 DNA follows: TGTGCCAGCAGCTCTAGTCGTACAGGGAGTCCGGCAGAGACCCAGTACTTC.

This clonotype has a handful of counts. The chain uses TRBV12-3 or TRBV12-4 and TRBJ2-3; D not certain. This CDR3 has 13 amino acids. The V end lost 1 base, the J end lost 6 bases, and 8 bases lay between the germline ends. The CDR3 DNA reads as TGTGCCAGCAGTTTAGGACTTCGGGATACGCAGTATTTT. As protein: CASSLGLRDTQYF.

This chain connects TRBV20-1 to TRBJ2-5; D not certain. The germline V gene encodes CDR1 DFQATT and CDR2 SNEGSKA (reference sequence). The CDR3 has 13 amino acids. The ends were cut back, 4 bases at V and 4 bases at J, with 13 bases in the middle. The CDR3 spells CSATQYYTETQYF. The CDR3 bases are TGCAGTGCTACCCAATATTACACAGAGACCCAGTACTTC.

This chain joins TRBV13 and TRBJ2-2; weak D call: TRBD1 (6 bases). CDR1 is PRHDT, CDR2 FYEKMQ, per germline (reference sequence). Trimming left V 0 bases short and J 7 bases short, with 15 bases between. This CDR3 is 16 amino acids long. CDR3 sequence (DNA): TGTGCCAGCAGCTTAGGTTCACAGGGACGAGGCGGGGAGCTGTTTTTT. Translating gives CASSLGSQGRGGELFF.

The CDR3 DNA follows: TGCGCCAGCAGCTTGGGGGGGGACTATGGCTACACCTTC. Translation: CASSLGGDYGYTF. This rearrangement joins TRBV5-1 to TRBJ1-2; a weak D match, TRBD1 (5 bases). Germline CDR1 reads SGHRS; CDR2 reads YFSETQ. V dropped 0 bases and J dropped 3 bases, with 6 bases sitting between them. The CDR3 totals 13 residues.

This clonotype was seen only a few times. The genes are TRBV20-1 and TRBJ2-7; D not certain. This CDR3 spans 14 amino acids. From germline, CDR1 is DFQATT and CDR2 SNEGSKA (reference sequence). Between the trimmed V and J ends, which lost 0 bases and 4 bases, there was a span of 13 bases. CDR3 in amino acids: CSARDLQKTYEQYF. The CDR3 coding sequence is TGCAGTGCTAGAGACTTACAAAAAACGTACGAGCAGTACTTC.

This clonotype showed up just a few times. The chain links TRBV29-1 to TRBJ1-1; D remains unclear. The CDR3 spans 13 residues. V dropped 8 bases and J dropped 0 bases, with 13 bases sitting between them. Germline CDR1 and CDR2: SQVTM and ANQGSEA. CDR3 amino acids: CSFRGGLNTEAFF. Here the CDR3 DNA reads TGCAGCTTCCGCGGAGGGTTGAACACTGAAGCTTTCTTT.

This chain links TRBV18 with TRBJ2-2; D uncertain. Looked up from germline, CDR1 is KGHSH and CDR2 is LQKENI. The CDR3 length is 15 residues. V was pared by 2 bases and J by 1 base, with 8 bases between. In DNA, the CDR3 is TGTGCCAGCTCACCAATGGACGGGAACACCGGGGAGCTGTTTTTT. Its protein product is CASSPMDGNTGELFF.

V usage is TRBV7-2 and J usage is TRBJ1-5; D remains ambiguous. V gave up 2 bases and J gave up 9 bases, with 11 bases separating them. Germline CDR1 SGHTA, CDR2 FQGNSA. The CDR3 is 13 residues long. The CDR3 is CASSLILMGPQHF. For the CDR3, the DNA is TGTGCCAGCAGCTTAATCCTCATGGGGCCCCAGCATTTT.

This clonotype was detected only a few times. This chain joins TRBV5-1 and TRBJ2-3; either TRBD1 or TRBD2 may supply D (5 bases each). The germline V gene has CDR1 SGHRS and CDR2 YFSETQ. There are 16 residues in the CDR3. V lost 1 base and J lost 5, with 17 bases in between. Here the CDR3 DNA reads TGCGCCAGCAGCTTGTCGGAATTGGGGGTAAAAGATACGCAGTATTTT. It translates to CASSLSELGVKDTQYF.

The chain couples TRBV5-6 to TRBJ1-4; D gene unclear. This CDR3 comprises 15 residues. Germline CDR1 reads SGHDT; CDR2 reads YYEEEE. The ends were cut back, 5 bases at V and 8 bases at J, with 19 bases in the middle. CDR3 DNA: TGTGCCAGCAGGTGGAGTGAGAAGGACGGAGAAAAACTGTTTTTT. Its protein product is CASRWSEKDGEKLFF.

This clonotype appeared a few times. The V and J genes are TRBV12-3 or TRBV12-4 and TRBJ2-7; D might be TRBD1 (5 bases). Between the trimmed V and J ends, which lost 2 bases and 3 bases, there was a span of 11 bases. CDR3 size: 14 residues. Here the CDR3 DNA reads TGTGCCAGCAGTTTACCAGGGCAGTACTACGAGCAGTACTTC. This gives the protein CASSLPGQYYEQYF.

CDR3 residues: CASSPPGQNPNQPQHF. In DNA form, the CDR3 reads TGTGCCAGCTCACCCCCGGGACAGAACCCCAATCAGCCCCAGCATTTT. This chain links TRBV18 with TRBJ1-5, with 7 nucleotides matching TRBD1. The CDR3 totals 16 residues. Germline CDR1 KGHSH, CDR2 LQKENI. The trim removed 3 bases at V and 3 bases at J, leaving 8 bases unmatched.

In this sample, this clonotype turned up many times. The V and J genes are TRBV28 and TRBJ1-1; D remains ambiguous. V lost 2 bases and J 8 bases, leaving 15 bases between the germline ends. Germline loops: CDR1 MDHEN, CDR2 SYDVKM. This CDR3 is built from 14 residues. The DNA for the CDR3 is TGTGCCAGCAGTTTAAGCTTAGGTCCTTGGGAAGCTTTCTTT. Translation: CASSLSLGPWEAFF.

V usage is TRBV25-1 and J usage is TRBJ1-2; D unclear. The germline V gene has CDR1 MGHDK and CDR2 SYGVNS. The CDR3 consists of 11 residues. V was cut by 8 bases and J by 3 bases, with 7 bases left in between. The CDR3: CASGEDYGYTF. The CDR3 region has the DNA TGTGCCAGCGGAGAGGACTATGGCTACACCTTC.

This sequence joins TRBV7-9 and TRBJ2-1, with a weak D call TRBD2 (6 bases). Germline V CDR1 and CDR2: SEHNR, FQNEAQ (reference sequence). The V end lost 7 bases, the J end lost 9 bases, and 19 bases lay between the germline ends. The CDR3 spans 14 residues. The CDR3 bases are TGTGCCAGCACCTTGGGAGGAAACTACGGTGAGCAGTTCTTC. It translates to CASTLGGNYGEQFF.

V gene TRBV14 combines with J gene TRBJ2-1, with 7 bases fitting TRBD1. The V gene's germline CDR1 is SGHDN and CDR2 FVKESK. Unmatched junction bases numbered 5, after V lost 4 bases and J lost 8 bases. The CDR3 covers 13 residues. CDR3 bases: TGTGCCAGCAGCCCCGACAGGGACCATGAGCAGTTCTTC. This sequence encodes CASSPDRDHEQFF.

To note about this clonotype: A read error may be the cause here, since a much bigger clone is one base away. The chain combines TRBV10-3 with TRBJ2-3, with D unresolved. Germline CDR1 and CDR2: ENHRY and SYGVKD. This CDR3 spans 14 amino acids. V dropped 7 bases and J dropped 1 base, with 12 bases sitting between them. The chain's CDR3 is CAITSWGGTDTQYF. The CDR3 nucleotides are TGTGCCATCACCTCCTGGGGTGGCACAGATACGCAGTATTTT.

There are a few counts of this clonotype. The chain links TRBV13 to TRBJ2-7; possibly TRBD1 for D (5 bases). This CDR3 spans 13 amino acids. V dropped 6 bases and J dropped 5 bases, with 14 bases sitting between them. The V gene's germline CDR1 is PRHDT and CDR2 FYEKMQ (reference sequence). CDR3 loop: CASSQRGRHEQYF. The CDR3 DNA reads TGTGCCAGCAGTCAAAGGGGAAGGCACGAGCAGTACTTC.

This rearrangement joins TRBV12-3 or TRBV12-4 to TRBJ2-2; D uncertain. The CDR3 loop spans 14 amino acids. With 5 bases removed from V and 9 bases from J, the gap between germline ends came to 16 bases. CDR3 in DNA: TGTGCCAGCAGTCGACTCCCTCTACAGCGGGAGCTGTTTTTT. Translating gives CASSRLPLQRELFF.

This clonotype was recorded a few times. J is TRBJ2-2 and V is TRBV5-1, with D perhaps TRBD1 or TRBD2 (5 bases each). CDR3 length: 15 residues. Deletions cut 3 bases from V and 0 bases from J, with 9 bases between. Germline-derived CDR1 and CDR2 are SGHRS and YFSETQ. This chain's CDR3 is CASSWDGTNTGELFF. CDR3 DNA sequence: TGCGCCAGCAGCTGGGACGGGACGAACACCGGGGAGCTGTTTTTT.